This TCR beta chain was captured in a study of T-cell memory formation after mild COVID-19. Findings and caveats of the study: Some clones that responded turned up in pre-infection memory, which suggests that cross-reactive memory joined in. Mainly in CM and EM were contracting CD4+ clones; CD8+ were in EMRA. Whereas later expanders leaned CD4+, clones contracting day 15 to 85 showed a balanced CD4/CD8 makeup.

CDR3 length: 16 amino acids. Trimming removed 0 bases from V and 2 bases from J, with 11 bases in between. Germline V gene sequence: CDR1 SEHNR, CDR2 FQNEAQ (reference sequence). Employing constant-segment primers, 5'RACE generated TCR alpha and TCR beta cDNA libraries bearing sample barcodes and UMIs. In TCRdb, the 5' RACE reads were re-called with MiXCR into one record per CDR3 protein. Seen here are roughly 600,000 distinct CDR3 sequences, under 20% observed once, and the top ten hold 12%. This clonotype was counted ten times or more. What it binds is not known. This chain links TRBV7-9 with TRBJ2-1, with D perhaps assigned TRBD1 or TRBD2 (6 bases each). The sequence was collected from an adult woman who had mild COVID-19 (a few samples of this study predate the infection). Cell type and time point are not known. The sequenced sample consisted of PBMCs or a T cell subset sorted from them (not recorded which). This CDR3 is CASSLAGAGTYNEQFF. DNA of the CDR3: TGTGCCAGCAGCTTAGCGGGGGCGGGGACCTACAATGAGCAGTTCTTC.